These T cell receptor beta chains were read from a single sample in a study of regulatory T cells in long-lasting Graves disease. Each CDR3 protein is one row after TCRdb ran MiXCR on the multiplex PCR reads. The data contain about 320,000 distinct CDR3 sequences, 18% of them singletons. The sequences come from peripheral blood mononuclear cells (PBMCs), collected at new diagnosis, from a patient treated with antithyroid drugs. Receptors originate from a female donor with Graves disease. Each CDR3 is given with its conserved first and last residue.

>TRBJ2-2|TRBV11-1
CASSLAGGITGELFF
>TRBJ1-4|TRBV19
CASTASATNEKLFF
>TRBJ1-5|TRBV6-5
CASSYTTASDQPQHF
>TRBJ1-2|TRBV18
CASSPGAKRGDYGYTF
>TRBJ2-7|TRBV6-5
CASSYSWGYEQYF
>TRBJ2-5|TRBV2
CASIKGMQETQYF
>TRBJ2-2|TRBV7-8
CASRPSGGERTGELFF
>TRBJ2-7|TRBV19
CASSIVPQTGAYEQYF
>TRBJ2-4|TRBV12-3/TRBV12-4
CASSRGTEGDIQYF
>TRBJ1-2|TRBV5-5
CASSLEQGAVGYTF
>TRBJ2-5|TRBV30
CAWSALAGGPQETQYF
>TRBJ1-1|TRBV15
CATSRDRQGSTEAFF
>TRBJ2-5|TRBV5-4
CASSVMQGRQETQYF
>TRBJ2-6|TRBV27
CASSRPSSGANVLTF
>TRBJ2-5|TRBV9
CASSPGLAGGSQETQYF
>TRBJ1-4|TRBV7-9
CASSVDRANEKLFF
>TRBJ2-7|TRBV10-3
CAISEVKGTDSYEQYF
>TRBJ2-7|TRBV7-9
CASSTLLAGAYYEQYF
>TRBJ1-1|TRBV5-6
CASSLPGQGRTEAFF
>TRBJ2-3|TRBV20-1
CSASRPWGSTDTQYF
>TRBJ2-7|TRBV28
CASTTLQGGDYEQYF
>TRBJ2-1|TRBV19
CASSMGAGGLFF
>TRBJ2-7|TRBV29-1
CSVLQGSTYEQYF
>TRBJ2-1|TRBV9
CASSGRGIGANNEQFF
>TRBJ2-2|TRBV19
CASSKGRAGGLVGELFF
>TRBJ2-2|TRBV2
CASSRGQAGTGELFF
>TRBJ2-7|TRBV11-2
CASSLDLAAAYEQYF
>TRBJ2-2|TRBV24-1
CATSDFRDTGELFF
>TRBJ1-2|TRBV19
CASSIGDSSNYGYTF
>TRBJ2-1|TRBV28
CASSYQAGGPMGEQFF
>TRBJ2-3|TRBV28
CASSLGGSDTDTQYF
>TRBJ2-7|TRBV10-2
CASSEGAGPPYEQYF
>TRBJ2-2|TRBV6-1
CASSAPGTENTGELFF
>TRBJ2-3|TRBV30
CAWSVRRTSGSGGIADTQYF